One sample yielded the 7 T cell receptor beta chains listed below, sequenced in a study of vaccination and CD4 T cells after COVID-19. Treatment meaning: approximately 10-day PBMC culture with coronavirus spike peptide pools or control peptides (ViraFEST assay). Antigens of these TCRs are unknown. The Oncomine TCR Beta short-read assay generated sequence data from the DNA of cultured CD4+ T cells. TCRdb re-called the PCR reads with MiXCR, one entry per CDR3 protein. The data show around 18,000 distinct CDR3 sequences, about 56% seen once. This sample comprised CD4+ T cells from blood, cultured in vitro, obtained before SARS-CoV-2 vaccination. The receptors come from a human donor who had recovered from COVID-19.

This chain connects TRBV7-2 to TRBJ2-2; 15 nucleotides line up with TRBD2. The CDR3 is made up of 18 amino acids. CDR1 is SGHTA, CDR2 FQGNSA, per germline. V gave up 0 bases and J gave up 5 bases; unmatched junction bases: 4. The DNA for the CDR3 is TGTGCCAGCAGCTTAGCGCCGGGACTAGCGGGAGGTACCGGGGAGCTGTTTTTT. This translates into CASSLAPGLAGGTGELFF. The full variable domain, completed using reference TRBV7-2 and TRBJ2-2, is GAGVSQSPSNKVTEKGKDVELRCDPISGHTALYWYRQSLGQGLEFLIYFQGNSAPDKSGLPSDRFSAERTGGSVSTLTIQRTQQEDSAVYLCASSLAPGLAGGTGELFFGEGSRLTVL.

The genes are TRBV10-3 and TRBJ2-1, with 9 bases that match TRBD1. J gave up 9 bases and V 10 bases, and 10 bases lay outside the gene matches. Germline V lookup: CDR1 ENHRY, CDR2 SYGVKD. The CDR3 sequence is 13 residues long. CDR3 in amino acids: CAKSPGQGSEQFF. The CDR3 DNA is TGTGCCAAAAGCCCGGGACAGGGTAGTGAGCAGTTCTTC.

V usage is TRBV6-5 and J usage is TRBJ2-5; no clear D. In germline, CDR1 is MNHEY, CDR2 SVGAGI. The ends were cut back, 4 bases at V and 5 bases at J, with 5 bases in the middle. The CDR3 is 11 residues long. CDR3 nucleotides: TGTGCCAGCAGTTCCCCGGAGACCCAGTACTTC. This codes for CASSSPETQYF.

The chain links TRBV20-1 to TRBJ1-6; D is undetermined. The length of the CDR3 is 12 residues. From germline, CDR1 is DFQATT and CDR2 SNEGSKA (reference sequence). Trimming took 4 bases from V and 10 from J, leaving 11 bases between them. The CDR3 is CSATDRGSPLHF. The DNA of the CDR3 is TGCAGTGCTACTGACCGAGGGTCACCCCTCCACTTT.

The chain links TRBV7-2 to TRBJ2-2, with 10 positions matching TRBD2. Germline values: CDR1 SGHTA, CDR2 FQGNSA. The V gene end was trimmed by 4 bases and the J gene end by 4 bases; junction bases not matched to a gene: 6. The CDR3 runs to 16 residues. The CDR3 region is CASSSRTSGRTGELFF. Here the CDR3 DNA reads TGTGCCAGCAGCTCGCGGACTAGCGGTCGCACCGGGGAGCTGTTTTTT. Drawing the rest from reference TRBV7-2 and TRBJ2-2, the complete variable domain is GAGVSQSPSNKVTEKGKDVELRCDPISGHTALYWYRQSLGQGLEFLIYFQGNSAPDKSGLPSDRFSAERTGGSVSTLTIQRTQQEDSAVYLCASSSRTSGRTGELFFGEGSRLTVL.

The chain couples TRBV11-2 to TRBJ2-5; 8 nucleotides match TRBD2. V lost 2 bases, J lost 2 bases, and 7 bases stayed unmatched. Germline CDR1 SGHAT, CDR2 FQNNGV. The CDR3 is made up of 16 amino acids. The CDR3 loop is CASSLLLAASQETQYF. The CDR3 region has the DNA TGTGCCAGCAGCTTATTACTAGCGGCTTCACAAGAGACCCAGTACTTC.

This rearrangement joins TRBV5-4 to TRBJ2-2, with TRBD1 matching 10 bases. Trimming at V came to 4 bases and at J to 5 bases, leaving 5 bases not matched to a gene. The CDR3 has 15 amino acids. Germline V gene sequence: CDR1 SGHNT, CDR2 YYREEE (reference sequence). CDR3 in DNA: TGTGCCAGCAGCGGCCGGGACAGGGGAACCGGGGAGCTGTTTTTT. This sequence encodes CASSGRDRGTGELFF.